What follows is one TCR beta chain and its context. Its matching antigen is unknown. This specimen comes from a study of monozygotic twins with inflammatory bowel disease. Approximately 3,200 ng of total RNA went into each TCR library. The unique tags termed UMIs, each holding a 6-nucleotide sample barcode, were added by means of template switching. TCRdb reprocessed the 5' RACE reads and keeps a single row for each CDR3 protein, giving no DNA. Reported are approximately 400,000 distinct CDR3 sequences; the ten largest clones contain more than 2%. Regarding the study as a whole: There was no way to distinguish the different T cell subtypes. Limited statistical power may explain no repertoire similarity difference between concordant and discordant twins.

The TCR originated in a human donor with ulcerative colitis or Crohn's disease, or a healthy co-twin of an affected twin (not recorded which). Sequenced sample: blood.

CDR3 sequence: CASSQERGGLGTQYF. This chain links TRBV3-1 with TRBJ2-3; with no DNA, the TCRdb D assignment of TRBD2 cannot be verified. Germline assignment: CDR1 LGHDT and CDR2 YNNKEL (reference sequence). The CDR3 runs 15 residues.